This T cell receptor (beta chain) is drawn from a study of T-cell reconstitution after alpha-beta-depleted transplantation in children. Study findings and constraints: Certain patients had high TCRbeta diversity at day 60, and it came from recipient T cells and thymic progenitors that survived. One year post-transplant, T-cell counts and diversity were largely derived from T cells produced anew.

Molecular barcoding with unique molecular identifiers was used for the TCRbeta library. TCRdb reprocessed the PCR reads via MiXCR and lists one record per CDR3 protein. The sample records about 980,000 distinct CDR3 sequences, about 29% being singletons. Germline V gene lookup returns CDR1 MNHEY and CDR2 SVGAGI. Trimming took off 7 bases at V and 8 bases at J, with 8 bases between the two ends. The CDR3 runs to 11 residues. Remarks on this clonotype: The antigen remains undetermined.

This TCR came from a boy under two years old who had a stem cell transplant for SCID, so the T cells may come from the graft donor. The sample consisted of PBMCs, mostly from graft donor cells, taken 360 days after TCRalphabeta/CD19-depleted stem cell transplant. V gene TRBV6-5 combines with J gene TRBJ2-2, with D possibly matching TRBD1 (5 bases). CDR3 nucleotides: TGTGCCAGCACCCAGGGAGGGGAGCTGTTTTTT. Its translation: CASTQGGELFF.